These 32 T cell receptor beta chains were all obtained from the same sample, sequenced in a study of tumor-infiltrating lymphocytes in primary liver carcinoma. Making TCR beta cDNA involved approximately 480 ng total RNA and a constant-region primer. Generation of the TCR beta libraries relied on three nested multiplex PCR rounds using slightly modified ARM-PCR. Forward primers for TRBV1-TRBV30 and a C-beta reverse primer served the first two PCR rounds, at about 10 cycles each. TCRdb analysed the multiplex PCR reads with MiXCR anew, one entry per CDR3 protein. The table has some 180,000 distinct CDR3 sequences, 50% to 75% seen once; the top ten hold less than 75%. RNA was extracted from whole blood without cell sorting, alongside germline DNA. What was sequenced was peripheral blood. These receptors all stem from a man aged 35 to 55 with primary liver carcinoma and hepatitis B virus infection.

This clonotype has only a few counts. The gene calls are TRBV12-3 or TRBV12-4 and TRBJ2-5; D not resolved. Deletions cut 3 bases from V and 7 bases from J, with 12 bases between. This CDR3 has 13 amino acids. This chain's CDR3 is CASSFLQEGTQYF. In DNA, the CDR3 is TGTGCCAGCAGTTTTTTGCAGGAAGGGACCCAGTACTTC.

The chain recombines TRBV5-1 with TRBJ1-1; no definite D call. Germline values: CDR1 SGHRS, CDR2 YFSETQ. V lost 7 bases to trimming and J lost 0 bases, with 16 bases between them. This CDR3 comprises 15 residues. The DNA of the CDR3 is TGCGCCAGCGGCGAGCGTAGTATAGTGAACACTGAAGCTTTCTTT. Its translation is CASGERSIVNTEAFF. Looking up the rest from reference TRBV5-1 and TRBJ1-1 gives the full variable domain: KAGVTQTPRYLIKTRGQQVTLSCSPISGHRSVSWYQQTPGQGLQFLFEYFSETQRNKGNFPGRFSGRQFSNSRSEMNVSTLELGDSALYLCASGERSIVNTEAFFGQGTRLTVV.

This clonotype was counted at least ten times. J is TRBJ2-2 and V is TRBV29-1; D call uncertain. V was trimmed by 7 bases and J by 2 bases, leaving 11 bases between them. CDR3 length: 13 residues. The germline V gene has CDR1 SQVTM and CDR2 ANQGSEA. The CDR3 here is CSGVLRNTGELFF. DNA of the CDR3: TGCAGCGGGGTGCTCAGAAACACCGGGGAGCTGTTTTTT.

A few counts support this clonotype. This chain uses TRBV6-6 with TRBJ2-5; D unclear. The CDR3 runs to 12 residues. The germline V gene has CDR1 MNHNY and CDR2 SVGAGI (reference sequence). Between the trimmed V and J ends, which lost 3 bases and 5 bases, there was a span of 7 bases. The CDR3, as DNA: TGTGCCAGCAGTTATAGTAGGGAGACCCAGTACTTC. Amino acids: CASSYSRETQYF.

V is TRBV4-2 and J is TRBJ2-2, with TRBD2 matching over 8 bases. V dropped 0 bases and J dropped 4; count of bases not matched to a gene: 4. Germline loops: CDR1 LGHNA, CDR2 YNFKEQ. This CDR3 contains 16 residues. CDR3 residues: CASSQDLGLATGELFF. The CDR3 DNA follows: TGTGCCAGCAGCCAAGATCTAGGACTAGCCACCGGGGAGCTGTTTTTT.

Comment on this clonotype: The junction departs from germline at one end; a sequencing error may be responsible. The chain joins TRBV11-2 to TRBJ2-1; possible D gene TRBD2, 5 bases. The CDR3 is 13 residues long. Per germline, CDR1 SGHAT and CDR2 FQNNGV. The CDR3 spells CANSFGVSNEQFF. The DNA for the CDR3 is TGTGCCAACAGCTTCGGGGTATCCAATGAGCAGTTCTTC.

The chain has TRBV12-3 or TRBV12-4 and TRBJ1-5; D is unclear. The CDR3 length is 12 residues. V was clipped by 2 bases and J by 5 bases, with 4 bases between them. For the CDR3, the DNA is TGTGCCAGCAGTTTACCCGATCAGCCCCAGCATTTT. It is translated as CASSLPDQPQHF.

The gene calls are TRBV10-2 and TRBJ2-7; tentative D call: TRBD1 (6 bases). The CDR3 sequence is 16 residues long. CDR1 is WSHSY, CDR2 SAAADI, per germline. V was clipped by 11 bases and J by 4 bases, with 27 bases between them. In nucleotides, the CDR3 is TGCGCCGGCACCCCTCCACAGGGAATCGCCTCATACGAGCAGTACTTC. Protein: CAGTPPQGIASYEQYF.

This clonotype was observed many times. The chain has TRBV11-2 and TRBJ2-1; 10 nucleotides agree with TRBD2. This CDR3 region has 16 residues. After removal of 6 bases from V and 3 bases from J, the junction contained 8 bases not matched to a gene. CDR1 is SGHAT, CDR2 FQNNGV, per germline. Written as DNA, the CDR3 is TGTGCCAGCAGGCCCAGCCCTAGCGGGAGCTACAATGAGCAGTTCTTC. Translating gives CASRPSPSGSYNEQFF. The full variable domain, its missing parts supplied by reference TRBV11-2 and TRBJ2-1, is EAGVAQSPRYKIIEKRQSVAFWCNPISGHATLYWYQQILGQGPKLLIQFQNNGVVDDSQLPKDRFSAERLKGVDSTLKIQPAKLEDSAVYLCASRPSPSGSYNEQFFGPGTRLTVL.

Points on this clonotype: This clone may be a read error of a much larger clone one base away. CDR3 coding DNA: TGTGCCAGCAGCTTCCTAGCGGGAGTCGGGGAGCTGTCTTTT. Protein sequence: CASSFLAGVGELSF. The chain uses TRBV11-2 and TRBJ2-2; 10 nucleotides align to TRBD2. The CDR3 consists of 14 residues. The germline V gene encodes CDR1 SGHAT and CDR2 FQNNGV.

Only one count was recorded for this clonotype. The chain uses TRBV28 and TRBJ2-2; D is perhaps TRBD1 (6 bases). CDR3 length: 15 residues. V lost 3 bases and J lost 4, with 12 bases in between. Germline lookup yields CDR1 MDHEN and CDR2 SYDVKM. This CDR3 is CASSFNRVGTGELFF. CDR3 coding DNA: TGTGCCAGCAGTTTCAACAGGGTTGGCACCGGGGAGCTGTTTTTT.

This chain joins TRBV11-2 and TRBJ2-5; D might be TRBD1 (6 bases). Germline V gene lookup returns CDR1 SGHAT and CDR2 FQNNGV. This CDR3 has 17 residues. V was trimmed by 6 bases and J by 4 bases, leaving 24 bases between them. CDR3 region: CASSLGAAGRIGETQYF. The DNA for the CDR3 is TGTGCCAGCAGTCTGGGGGCGGCAGGGCGTATCGGAGAGACCCAGTACTTC.

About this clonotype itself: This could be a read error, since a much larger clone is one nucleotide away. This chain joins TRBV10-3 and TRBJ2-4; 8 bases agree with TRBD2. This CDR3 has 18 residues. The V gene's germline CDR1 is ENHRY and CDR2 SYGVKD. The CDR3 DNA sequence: TGTGCCGTCAGTGAGTCCGGAGCGGGAGCGGGGACCAAAAACATTCAGTACTTC. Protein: CAVSESGAGAGTKNIQYF.

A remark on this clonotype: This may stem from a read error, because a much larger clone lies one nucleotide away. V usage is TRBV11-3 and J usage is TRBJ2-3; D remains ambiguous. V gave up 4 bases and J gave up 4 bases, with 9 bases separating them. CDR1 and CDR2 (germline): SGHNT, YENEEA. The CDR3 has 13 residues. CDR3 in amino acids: CASSSQDADTQYF. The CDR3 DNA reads TGTGCCAGCAGCTCCCAGGACGCAGATACGCAGTATTTT.

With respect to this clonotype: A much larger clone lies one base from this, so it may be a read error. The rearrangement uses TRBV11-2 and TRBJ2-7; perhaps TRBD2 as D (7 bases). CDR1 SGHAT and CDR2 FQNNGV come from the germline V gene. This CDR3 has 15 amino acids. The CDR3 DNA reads TGTGCCAGCAGCCCCCGGGGGGCGAGCTCCTACGGGCAGTACTTC. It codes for CASSPRGASSYGQYF. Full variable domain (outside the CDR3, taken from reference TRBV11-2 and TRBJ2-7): EAGVAQSPRYKIIEKRQSVAFWCNPISGHATLYWYQQILGQGPKLLIQFQNNGVVDDSQLPKDRFSAERLKGVDSTLKIQPAKLEDSAVYLCASSPRGASSYGQYFGPGTRLTVT.

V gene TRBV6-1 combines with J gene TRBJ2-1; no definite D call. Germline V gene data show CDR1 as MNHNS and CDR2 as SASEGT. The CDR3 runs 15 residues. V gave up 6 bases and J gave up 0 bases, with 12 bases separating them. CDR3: CASRAWISSYNEQFF. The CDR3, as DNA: TGTGCCAGCAGGGCGTGGATAAGCTCCTACAATGAGCAGTTCTTC.

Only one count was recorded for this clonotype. CDR3 sequence reads: CASSKIPGQGYEQYF. The CDR3 nucleotides read TGTGCCAGTAGTAAAATCCCGGGACAGGGCTACGAGCAGTACTTC. The chain recombines TRBV19 with TRBJ2-7, with 9 nucleotides matching TRBD1. CDR3 length: 15 amino acids. Germline values: CDR1 LNHDA, CDR2 SQIVND (reference sequence). J gave up 3 bases and V 4 bases, and 7 bases lay outside the gene matches. The whole variable domain, filled in from reference TRBV19 and TRBJ2-7, reads DGGITQSPKYLFRKEGQNVTLSCEQNLNHDAMYWYRQDPGQGLRLIYYSQIVNDFQKGDIAEGYSVSREKKESFPLTVTSAQKNPTAFYLCASSKIPGQGYEQYFGPGTRLTVT.

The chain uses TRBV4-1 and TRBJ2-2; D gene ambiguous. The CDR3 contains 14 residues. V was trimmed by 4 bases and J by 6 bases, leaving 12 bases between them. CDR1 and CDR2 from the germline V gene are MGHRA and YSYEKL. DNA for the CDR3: TGCGCCAGCAGCCCCTCCACCGCGGCCGGGGAGCTGTTTTTT. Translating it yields CASSPSTAAGELFF.

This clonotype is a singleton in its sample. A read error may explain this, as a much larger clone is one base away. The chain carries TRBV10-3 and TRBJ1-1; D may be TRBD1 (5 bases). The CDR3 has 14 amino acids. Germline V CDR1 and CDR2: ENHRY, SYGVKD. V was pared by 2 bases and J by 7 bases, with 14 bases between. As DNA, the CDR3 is TGTGCCATCAGTGAGGACGTGGGGCCCGATGAAGCTTTCTTT. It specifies CAISEDVGPDEAFF.

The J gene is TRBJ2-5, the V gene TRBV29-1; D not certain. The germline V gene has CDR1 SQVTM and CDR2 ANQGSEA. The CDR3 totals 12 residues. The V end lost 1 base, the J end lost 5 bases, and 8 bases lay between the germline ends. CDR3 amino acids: CSVEVVPETQYF. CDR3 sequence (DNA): TGCAGCGTTGAAGTGGTACCCGAGACCCAGTACTTC.

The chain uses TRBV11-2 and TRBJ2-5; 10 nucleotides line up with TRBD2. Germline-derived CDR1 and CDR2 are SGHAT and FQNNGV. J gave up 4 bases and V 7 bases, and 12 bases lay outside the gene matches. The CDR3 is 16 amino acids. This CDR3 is CASISGTSEAAETQYF. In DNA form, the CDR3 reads TGTGCCAGCATCTCGGGGACTAGCGAGGCAGCAGAGACCCAGTACTTC. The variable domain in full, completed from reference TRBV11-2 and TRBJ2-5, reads EAGVAQSPRYKIIEKRQSVAFWCNPISGHATLYWYQQILGQGPKLLIQFQNNGVVDDSQLPKDRFSAERLKGVDSTLKIQPAKLEDSAVYLCASISGTSEAAETQYFGPGTRLLVL.

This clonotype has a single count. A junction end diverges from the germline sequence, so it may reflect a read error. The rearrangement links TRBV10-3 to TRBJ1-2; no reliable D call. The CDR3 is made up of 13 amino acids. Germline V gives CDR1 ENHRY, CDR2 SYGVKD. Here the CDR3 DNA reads TGTGCCATCAGTGAAGAGGGTTCATATGGCTGCACCTTC. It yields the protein CAISEEGSYGCTF.

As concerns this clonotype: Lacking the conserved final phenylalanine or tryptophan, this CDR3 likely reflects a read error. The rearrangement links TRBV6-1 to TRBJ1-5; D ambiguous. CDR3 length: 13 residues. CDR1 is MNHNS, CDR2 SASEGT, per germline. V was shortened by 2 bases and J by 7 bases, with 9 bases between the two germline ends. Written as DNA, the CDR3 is TGTGCCAGCAGTGAAAGTCAGAGGCAGCCCCAGCATCTT. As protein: CASSESQRQPQHL.

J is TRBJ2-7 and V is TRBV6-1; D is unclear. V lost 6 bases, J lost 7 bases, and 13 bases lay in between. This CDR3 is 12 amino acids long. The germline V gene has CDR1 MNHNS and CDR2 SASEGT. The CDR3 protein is CASSADLKEQYF. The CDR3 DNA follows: TGTGCCAGCAGCGCTGATTTGAAGGAGCAGTACTTC.

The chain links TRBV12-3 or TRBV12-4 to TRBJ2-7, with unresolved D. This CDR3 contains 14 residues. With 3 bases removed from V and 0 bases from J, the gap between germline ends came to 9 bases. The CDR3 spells CASSFPQGSYEQYF. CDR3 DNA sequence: TGTGCCAGCAGTTTCCCTCAAGGCTCCTACGAGCAGTACTTC.

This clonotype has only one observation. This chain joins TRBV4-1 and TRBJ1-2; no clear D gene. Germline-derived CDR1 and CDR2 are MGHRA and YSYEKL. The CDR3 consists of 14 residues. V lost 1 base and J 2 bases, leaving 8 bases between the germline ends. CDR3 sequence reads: CASSQAAVNYGYTF. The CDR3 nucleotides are TGCGCCAGCAGCCAAGCGGCAGTGAACTATGGCTACACCTTC.

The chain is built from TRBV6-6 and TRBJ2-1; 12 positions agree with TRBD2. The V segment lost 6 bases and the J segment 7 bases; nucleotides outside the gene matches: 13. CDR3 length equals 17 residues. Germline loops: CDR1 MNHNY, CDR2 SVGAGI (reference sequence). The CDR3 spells CASSPRGLAGGRNEQFF. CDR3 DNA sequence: TGTGCCAGCAGCCCCCGAGGGCTAGCGGGGGGGAGAAATGAGCAGTTCTTC.

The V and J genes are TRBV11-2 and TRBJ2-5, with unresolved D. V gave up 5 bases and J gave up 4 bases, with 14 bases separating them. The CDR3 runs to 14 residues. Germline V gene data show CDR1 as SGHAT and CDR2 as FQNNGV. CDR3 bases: TGTGCCAGCAGCCTCTGGACGGTGGGAGAGACCCAGTACTTC. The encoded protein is CASSLWTVGETQYF. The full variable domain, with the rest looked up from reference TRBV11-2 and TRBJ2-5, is EAGVAQSPRYKIIEKRQSVAFWCNPISGHATLYWYQQILGQGPKLLIQFQNNGVVDDSQLPKDRFSAERLKGVDSTLKIQPAKLEDSAVYLCASSLWTVGETQYFGPGTRLLVL.

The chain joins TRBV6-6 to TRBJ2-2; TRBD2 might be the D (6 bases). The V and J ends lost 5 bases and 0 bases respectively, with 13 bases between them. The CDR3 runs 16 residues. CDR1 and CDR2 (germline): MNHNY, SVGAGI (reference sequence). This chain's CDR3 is CASSPIAAANTGELFF. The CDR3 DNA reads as TGTGCCAGCAGTCCCATAGCGGCCGCGAACACCGGGGAGCTGTTTTTT.

CDR3 residues: CASSPAGAGSSYNEQFF. Here the CDR3 DNA reads TGCGCCAGCAGCCCCGCAGGGGCGGGTAGCTCCTACAATGAGCAGTTCTTC. The gene calls are TRBV4-1 and TRBJ2-1, with TRBD1 as a possible D gene (6 bases). Germline V gene data show CDR1 as MGHRA and CDR2 as YSYEKL. There are 17 residues in the CDR3. Trimming left V 4 bases short and J 0 bases short, with 16 bases between.

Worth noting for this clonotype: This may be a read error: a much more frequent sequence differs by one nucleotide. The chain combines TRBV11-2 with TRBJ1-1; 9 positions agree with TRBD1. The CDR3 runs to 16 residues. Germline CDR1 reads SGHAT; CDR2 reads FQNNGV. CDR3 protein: CTSSQDRGWNVTEAFF. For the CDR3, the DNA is TGTACCAGCAGCCAGGACAGGGGTTGGAACGTTACTGAAGCTTTCTTT.

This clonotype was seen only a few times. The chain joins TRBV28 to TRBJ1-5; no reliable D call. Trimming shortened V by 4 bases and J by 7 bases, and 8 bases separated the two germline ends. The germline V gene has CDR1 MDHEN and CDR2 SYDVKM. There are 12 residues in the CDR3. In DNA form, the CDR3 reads TGTGCCAGCAGTTACGGAGTCCAGCCCCAGCATTTT. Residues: CASSYGVQPQHF.